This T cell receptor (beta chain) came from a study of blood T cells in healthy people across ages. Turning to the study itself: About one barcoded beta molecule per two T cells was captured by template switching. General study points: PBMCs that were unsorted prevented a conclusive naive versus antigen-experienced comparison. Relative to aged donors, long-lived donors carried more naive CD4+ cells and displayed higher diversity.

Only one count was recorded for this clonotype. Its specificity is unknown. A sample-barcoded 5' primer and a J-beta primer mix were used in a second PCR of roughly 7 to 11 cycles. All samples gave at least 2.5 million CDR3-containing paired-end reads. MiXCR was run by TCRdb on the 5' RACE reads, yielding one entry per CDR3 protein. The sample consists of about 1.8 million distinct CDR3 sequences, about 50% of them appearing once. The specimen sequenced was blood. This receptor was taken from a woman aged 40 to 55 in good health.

The CDR3 region is CSARVGLATGELFF. The CDR3, as DNA: TGCAGTGCTAGGGTCGGGCTAGCTACGGGGGAGCTGTTTTTT. This chain connects TRBV20-1 to TRBJ2-2; D is possibly TRBD2 (5 bases). Trimming took off 3 bases at V and 8 bases at J, with 16 bases between the two ends. Germline V lookup: CDR1 DFQATT, CDR2 SNEGSKA (reference sequence). CDR3 length equals 14 residues.